Listed below are T cell receptor beta chains from one sample, sequenced in a study of T cells in Graves' hyperthyroidism and ophthalmopathy. TCRdb passed the multiplex PCR reads through MiXCR, listing each CDR3 protein once. The sample includes almost 600,000 distinct CDR3 sequences, approximately 13% of them seen just once. Sequencing input: blood. Source of these receptors: a woman aged 30 to 39 with Graves' hyperthyroidism that later progressed to Graves' ophthalmopathy. Both conserved end residues are trimmed from each CDR3. The order of the fields is V gene, CDR3 protein.

V gene: TRBV6-1; CDR3 protein: ASGRDPYNEQF
V gene: TRBV4-3; CDR3 protein: ASSQGTGDGNTIY
V gene: TRBV6-2/TRBV6-3; CDR3 protein: ASSYSQNYEQY
V gene: TRBV7-2; CDR3 protein: ASSRRGRSYEQY
V gene: TRBV19; CDR3 protein: ASSPPGQVNNEQF
V gene: TRBV5-1; CDR3 protein: ASSTGTDRYNSPLH
V gene: TRBV3-1; CDR3 protein: ASSQDWKGPTQY
V gene: TRBV20-1; CDR3 protein: SARETDYNQPQH
V gene: TRBV28; CDR3 protein: ASCSGDRELDTQY
V gene: TRBV28; CDR3 protein: ASSHGASLAGGVETQY
V gene: TRBV7-2; CDR3 protein: ASSMGLAGGVEQF
V gene: TRBV7-9; CDR3 protein: ASRGGGATEAF
V gene: TRBV6-1; CDR3 protein: ASSPDRGYEKLF
V gene: TRBV27; CDR3 protein: ASGNTGADTGELF
V gene: TRBV20-1; CDR3 protein: SAREGSYGYT
V gene: TRBV19; CDR3 protein: ASRGHPNTEAF
V gene: TRBV5-6; CDR3 protein: ASSLARNIQY
V gene: TRBV20-1; CDR3 protein: SARDPGGSTYEQY
V gene: TRBV3-1; CDR3 protein: ASRPTDGANYGYT
V gene: TRBV19; CDR3 protein: ASSISGGSYNEQF
V gene: TRBV5-1; CDR3 protein: ASSSRGGLSGNTIY
V gene: TRBV5-1; CDR3 protein: ASSPSLGTGGETQY
V gene: TRBV13; CDR3 protein: ASSSNDRALGNQPQH
V gene: TRBV6-5; CDR3 protein: ASSYSKGGGNNEQF
V gene: TRBV28; CDR3 protein: ASQNPGTGIFGYT
V gene: TRBV10-3; CDR3 protein: AIGLAGEETQY
V gene: TRBV7-2; CDR3 protein: ASSPWDREAKNIQY
V gene: TRBV11-3; CDR3 protein: ASSPTGETTEAF